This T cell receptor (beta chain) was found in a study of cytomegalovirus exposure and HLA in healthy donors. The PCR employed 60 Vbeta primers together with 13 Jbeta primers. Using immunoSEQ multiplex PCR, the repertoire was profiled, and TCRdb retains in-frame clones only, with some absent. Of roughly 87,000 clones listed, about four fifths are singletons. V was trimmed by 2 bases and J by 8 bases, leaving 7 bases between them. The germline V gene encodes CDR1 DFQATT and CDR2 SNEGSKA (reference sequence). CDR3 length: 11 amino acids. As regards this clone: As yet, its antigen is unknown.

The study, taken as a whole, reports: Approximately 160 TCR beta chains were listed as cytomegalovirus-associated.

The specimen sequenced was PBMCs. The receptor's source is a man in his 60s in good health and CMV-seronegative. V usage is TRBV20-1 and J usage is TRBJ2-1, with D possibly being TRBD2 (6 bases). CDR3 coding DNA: TGCAGTGCTAGATGGGGGGATGAGCAGTTCTTC. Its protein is CSARWGDEQFF.